What follows describes a single T cell receptor (beta chain). Clones were sequenced by immunoSEQ multiplex PCR, and TCRdb holds only the in-frame ones, with some missing. The data contain some 100,000 clones, 84% of them singletons. The data belong to a study of OX40 agonist ivuxolimab in advanced cancers. V was shortened by 2 bases and J by 1 base, with 10 bases between the two germline ends. This CDR3 has 14 residues. CDR1 is SGHDT and CDR2 is YYEEEE in the germline V gene. The TCR originated in an adult with an advanced solid tumor such as melanoma, head and neck, liver or kidney cancer. The sample was CD4+ or CD8+ T cells sorted from blood, taken in a trial of the OX40 agonist ivuxolimab. The rearrangement uses TRBV5-6 and TRBJ2-7; D ambiguous. The DNA for the CDR3 is TGTGCCAGCAGCTTCGGACGGATATCCTACGAGCAGTACTTC. It translates to CASSFGRISYEQYF.